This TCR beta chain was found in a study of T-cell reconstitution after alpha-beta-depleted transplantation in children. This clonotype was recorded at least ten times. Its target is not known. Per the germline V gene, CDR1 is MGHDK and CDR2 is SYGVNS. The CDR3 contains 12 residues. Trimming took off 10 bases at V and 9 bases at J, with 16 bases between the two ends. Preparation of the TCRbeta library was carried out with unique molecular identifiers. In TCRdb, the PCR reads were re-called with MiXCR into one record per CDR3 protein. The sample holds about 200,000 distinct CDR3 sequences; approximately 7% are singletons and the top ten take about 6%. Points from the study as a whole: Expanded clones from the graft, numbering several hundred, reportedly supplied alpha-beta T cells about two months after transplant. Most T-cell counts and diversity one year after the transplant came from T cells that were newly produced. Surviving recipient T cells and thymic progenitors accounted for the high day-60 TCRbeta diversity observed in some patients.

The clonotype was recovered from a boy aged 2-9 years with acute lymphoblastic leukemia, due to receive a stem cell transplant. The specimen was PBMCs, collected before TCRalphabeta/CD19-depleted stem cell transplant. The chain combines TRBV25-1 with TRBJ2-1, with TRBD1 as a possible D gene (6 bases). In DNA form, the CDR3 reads TGTGCCACCAGGGGCCTTTCCAGTGAGCAGTTCTTC. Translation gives CATRGLSSEQFF.